Each of the 29 T cell receptor beta chains below was sequenced from the same sample in a study of T cells in Graves' hyperthyroidism and ophthalmopathy (dated 2019 in TCRdb). The library was produced with multiplex PCR. Sequenced on an Illumina HiSeq 2000. Amplification of TCR beta CDR3 regions was carried out from RNA transcripts. The first round of RT-PCR for the TCR CDR3 was performed with the HTBI primer set and the Qiagen OneStep RT-PCR kit. TCRdb trimmed public reads at Q25 via fastp, called clones via MiXCR and kept in-frame beta chains. Every distinct CDR3 protein forms one entry, paired with its most common genes and DNA. The sample table records more than 550,000 distinct CDR3 sequences; 45% of these occur just once. The biggest ten clones account for 6.5% to 9% of the sample. The sequenced sample consisted of peripheral blood or thyroid tissue (not recorded which). Receptor source: an adult man with Graves' disease, either hyperthyroidism or ophthalmopathy (not recorded which).

The chain combines TRBV6-6 with TRBJ1-1, with TRBD1 identical over 7 bases. Trimming took 4 bases from V and 1 from J; bases not matched to a gene: 6. The CDR3 has 15 residues. From germline, CDR1 is MNHNY and CDR2 SVGAGI (reference sequence). Here the CDR3 reads CASSSAYRGNTEAFF. DNA for the CDR3: TGTGCCAGCAGTTCCGCGTACAGGGGGAACACTGAAGCTTTCTTT.

The CDR3 nucleotides read TGTGCCAGCAGCCTAGCACCGGGATCCCCCTACGAGCAGTACTTC. The encoded protein is CASSLAPGSPYEQYF. This rearrangement joins TRBV11-2 to TRBJ2-7, with D tentatively TRBD2 (5 bases). The CDR3 has 15 residues. The germline V and J ends were trimmed by 5 bases and 2 bases, with 16 bases remaining between them. Per the germline V gene, CDR1 is SGHAT and CDR2 is FQNNGV.

Ten or more counts support this clonotype. The V call is TRBV12-3 or TRBV12-4, the J call TRBJ1-2, with 9 bases identical to TRBD1. The CDR3 covers 13 residues. V lost 5 bases and J lost 6; bases outside the gene matches: 4. The CDR3 bases are TGTGCCAGCAGTGTGGACAGGGGACATGGCTACACCTTC. Protein: CASSVDRGHGYTF.

The sample holds many counts of this clonotype. The rearrangement joins TRBV15 to TRBJ1-2; 8 bases fit TRBD1. With V trimmed by 8 bases and J by 6 bases, 2 bases remained unmatched. The CDR3 runs to 11 residues. CDR1 is LNHNV, CDR2 YYDKDF, per germline (reference sequence). The CDR3 loop is CATQGAHGYTF. The DNA for the CDR3 is TGTGCCACCCAGGGGGCCCATGGCTACACCTTC.

In regard to this clonotype: A much larger clonotype is one base distant, so this may be a read error. This chain connects TRBV2 to TRBJ1-4, with TRBD1 identical over 7 bases. The CDR3 spans 15 residues. Germline values: CDR1 SNHLY, CDR2 FYNNEI. V dropped 5 bases and J dropped 7; count of bases not matched to a gene: 10. As DNA, the CDR3 is TGTGCCAGCAGTAGTTCCGGGACAGATACTGAAAAACTGTTTTTT. It is translated as CASSSSGTDTEKLFF.

The chain joins TRBV19 to TRBJ1-2; 8 bases are shared with TRBD1. The V and J ends lost 3 bases and 2 bases, in that order; junction bases with no gene match: 5. Germline lookup yields CDR1 LNHDA and CDR2 SQIVND (reference sequence). This CDR3 region has 15 residues. The CDR3 region has the DNA TGTGCCAGTAGTATCCAGGGACAGGCCAACTATGGCTACACCTTC. Translated: CASSIQGQANYGYTF.

With regard to this clonotype: No conserved phenylalanine or tryptophan ends this CDR3, so it is likely a read error. The chain links TRBV7-2 to TRBJ1-2, with D possibly TRBD1 on 6 matching bases. The CDR3 contains 15 residues. Trimming left V 5 bases short and J 5 bases short, with 18 bases between. Germline V gives CDR1 SGHTA, CDR2 FQGNSA. The CDR3 bases are TGTGCCAGCAGCACACGAGGGGGAGGCTTTTATGGCTACACCTCC. Protein sequence: CASSTRGGGFYGYTS.

On this clonotype: A read error may produce the germline difference seen at one junction end. V usage is TRBV11-2 and J usage is TRBJ1-2; tentatively, D is TRBD1 (6 bases). Per the germline V gene, CDR1 is SGHAT and CDR2 is FQNNGV. There are 16 residues in the CDR3. DNA of the CDR3: TGTGCCAGCAGCTTAAGCTCCGGGGGGGCGCACTATCGCTACACCTTC. This gives the protein CASSLSSGGAHYRYTF.

This clonotype was recorded a few times. This chain joins TRBV7-9 and TRBJ2-7, with TRBD1 identical over 11 bases. The CDR3 length is 13 residues. Germline V CDR1 and CDR2: SEHNR, FQNEAQ (reference sequence). The V segment lost 5 bases and the J segment 6 bases; nucleotides outside the gene matches: 3. CDR3 DNA: TGTGCCAGCAGCCGGGGACAGGGGGTCGAGCAGTACTTC. Translating it yields CASSRGQGVEQYF.

The V call is TRBV2, the J call TRBJ2-6; 7 bases line up with TRBD1. The CDR3 extends over 16 amino acids. The V and J ends lost 5 bases and 0 bases, in that order; junction bases with no gene match: 4. Germline loops: CDR1 SNHLY, CDR2 FYNNEI. CDR3 loop: CASSLQGSSGANVLTF. The CDR3 region has the DNA TGTGCCAGCAGTTTACAGGGGAGCTCTGGGGCCAACGTCCTGACTTTC.

The table lists this clonotype with a count of one. A much larger clone is a single base away; this may be a read error. The CDR3 DNA reads as TGTGCCACCAGTGACCTGGACAGGTCCAACGAGCAGTACTTC. It is translated as CATSDLDRSNEQYF. This chain joins TRBV2 and TRBJ2-7; 7 bases match TRBD1. The germline V gene has CDR1 SNHLY and CDR2 FYNNEI. This CDR3 spans 14 amino acids. Full variable domain (missing parts from reference TRBV2 and TRBJ2-7): EPEVTQTPSHQVTQMGQEVILRCVPISNHLYFYWYRQILGQKVEFLVSFYNNEISEKSEIFDDQFSVERPDGSNFTLKIRSTKLEDSAMYFCATSDLDRSNEQYFGPGTRLTVT.

Worth noting for this clonotype: At one of its ends the junction is not consistent with the germline gene, which may arise from a read error. The chain joins TRBV7-7 to TRBJ1-5; TRBD1 agrees at 8 bases. This CDR3 spans 17 amino acids. Per the germline V gene, CDR1 is SSHAT and CDR2 is FNYEAQ (reference sequence). Written as DNA, the CDR3 is TGTGCTAGCAGCTTAGCGCAGGGGGCCTTAAGCAATCAGCCCCAGCATTTT. It translates to CASSLAQGALSNQPQHF.

This clonotype was found many times. The J gene is TRBJ1-5, the V gene TRBV25-1; maybe TRBD1 (5 bases). This CDR3 contains 14 residues. V was clipped by 4 bases and J by 3 bases, with 10 bases between them. Germline loops: CDR1 MGHDK, CDR2 SYGVNS. CDR3 amino acids: CASSGLTVNQPQHF. The DNA for the CDR3 is TGTGCCAGCAGTGGTTTGACAGTCAATCAGCCCCAGCATTTT.

This clonotype was counted ten times or more. V usage is TRBV2 and J usage is TRBJ2-5, with 7 bases lining up with TRBD1. The CDR3 is 12 residues long. V lost 8 bases, J lost 4 bases, and 4 bases stayed unmatched. Germline values: CDR1 SNHLY, CDR2 FYNNEI. In DNA form, the CDR3 reads TGTGCCAGCCAGGGGGTAGTAGAGACCCAGTACTTC. It specifies CASQGVVETQYF.

The chain links TRBV7-2 to TRBJ2-7, with D maybe TRBD2 (6 bases). V lost 1 base and J 3 bases, leaving 10 bases between the germline ends. Germline values: CDR1 SGHTA, CDR2 FQGNSA. The CDR3 has 14 amino acids. As DNA, the CDR3 is TGTGCCAGCAGCTTAGTAGCGGAGAACTACGAGCAGTACTTC. Translated: CASSLVAENYEQYF.

The chain links TRBV29-1 to TRBJ1-2, with 11 bases lining up with TRBD1. This CDR3 has 14 residues. Trimming cost V 7 bases and J 5 bases; bases outside gene matches: 9. The germline CDR1 and CDR2 sequences are SQVTM and ANQGSEA. The CDR3 reads CSASTGTGGYGYTF. DNA for the CDR3: TGCAGCGCCTCGACAGGGACAGGGGGTTATGGCTACACCTTC.

This clonotype has only one observation. Relative to the germline gene, one junction end is altered; a read error may explain this. This chain joins TRBV6-4 and TRBJ1-6, with D possibly TRBD1 on 5 matching bases. Germline-derived CDR1 and CDR2 are MRHNA and SNTAGT. This CDR3 contains 15 residues. The CDR3 bases are TGTGCCAGCCGGGACGACAGCTCCTATAATTCACCCCTCCGCTTT. Protein sequence: CASRDDSSYNSPLRF.

The chain is built from TRBV7-2 and TRBJ1-2, with TRBD1 matching over 8 bases. V dropped 6 bases and J dropped 5; count of bases not matched to a gene: 14. The germline V gene has CDR1 SGHTA and CDR2 FQGNSA. This CDR3 is 16 amino acids long. CDR3 region: CASSPLTGTGGYGYTF. As DNA, the CDR3 is TGTGCCAGCAGTCCCTTGACCGGGACAGGAGGTTATGGCTACACCTTC.

The chain joins TRBV6-5 to TRBJ1-5, with D maybe TRBD1 (5 bases). The CDR3 sequence is 15 residues long. CDR1 is MNHEY, CDR2 SVGAGI, per germline. The germline V and J ends were trimmed by 5 bases and 3 bases, with 14 bases remaining between them. In nucleotides, the CDR3 is TGTGCCAGCAGTGAATTCGCAGGGAACAATCAGCCCCAGCATTTT. Translation gives CASSEFAGNNQPQHF.

The CDR3 region is CASSEGQGLTQPQHF. The CDR3, as DNA: TGTGCCAGCAGTGAAGGACAGGGCTTAACTCAGCCCCAGCATTTT. This chain joins TRBV2 and TRBJ1-5, with TRBD1 matching over 7 bases. The CDR3 loop spans 15 amino acids. J was trimmed by 6 bases and V by 1 base; bases with no gene match: 6. Germline lookup yields CDR1 SNHLY and CDR2 FYNNEI.

This chain joins TRBV11-2 and TRBJ1-1, with 8 bases that match TRBD1. Germline values: CDR1 SGHAT, CDR2 FQNNGV. The length of the CDR3 is 15 residues. The ends lost 3 bases at V and 5 bases at J; junction bases unmatched: 8. This chain's CDR3 is CASSFGWTGTTEAFF. CDR3 DNA: TGTGCCAGCAGCTTCGGATGGACAGGGACTACTGAAGCTTTCTTT.

Remarks on this clonotype: A much larger clone differs by one base, so this may be a read error. The CDR3 does not close with the conserved phenylalanine or tryptophan, likely indicating a read error. This chain uses TRBV20-1 with TRBJ2-5, with D maybe TRBD2 (5 bases). The CDR3 contains 12 residues. The ends were cut back, 6 bases at V and 4 bases at J, with 12 bases in the middle. Germline V CDR1 and CDR2: DFQATT, SNEGSKA (reference sequence). The CDR3 DNA reads TGCAGTGCCGTACTAGTCCCAGAGACCCAGTACTTA. The encoded protein is CSAVLVPETQYL.

Concerning this clonotype: One base away lies a much larger clone, so this may be a sequencing read error. This chain joins TRBV2 and TRBJ1-1; D gene uncertain. The germline gives CDR1 SNHLY, CDR2 FYNNEI. V was shortened by 6 bases and J by 4 bases, with 6 bases between the two germline ends. The CDR3 is 11 residues long. The CDR3 region is CASRVFTEAFF. In nucleotides, the CDR3 is TGTGCCAGCAGGGTGTTCACTGAAGCTTTCTTT.

This clonotype was observed at least ten times. The V and J genes are TRBV7-9 and TRBJ1-1; the match to TRBD1 covers 9 bases. Germline CDR1 and CDR2: SEHNR and FQNEAQ (reference sequence). The CDR3 is 15 amino acids. V lost 5 bases and J lost 6; bases outside the gene matches: 10. The CDR3 protein is CASSIQTGGIAEAFF. In DNA form, the CDR3 reads TGTGCCAGCAGCATTCAAACAGGGGGCATCGCTGAAGCTTTCTTT.

The rearrangement joins TRBV12-3 or TRBV12-4 to TRBJ1-2; 8 bases fit TRBD1. The CDR3 has 17 residues. V trimming: 5 bases; J trimming: 3 bases; junction bases outside the gene matches: 14. CDR3 nucleotides: TGTGCCAGCAGTCATGAAGCTGACAGGGGTCGGGACTATGGCTACACCTTC. Translating it yields CASSHEADRGRDYGYTF.

This clonotype has more than one count but fewer than ten. The germline gene is not matched at one end of the junction; a read error may be the cause. The chain has TRBV10-3 and TRBJ2-5; 8 positions match TRBD1. Germline-derived CDR1 and CDR2 are ENHRY and SYGVKD. This CDR3 is built from 15 residues. In DNA, the CDR3 is TGTGCCAGCAGTGACTGGCAGGGGGCGAAAGAGACCCAGTACTTC. It specifies CASSDWQGAKETQYF.

The chain uses TRBV6-1 and TRBJ1-5; tentative D call: TRBD1 (5 bases). V dropped 0 bases and J dropped 9 bases, with 9 bases sitting between them. Germline V gene data show CDR1 as MNHNS and CDR2 as SASEGT. The CDR3 sequence is 13 residues long. CDR3 sequence (DNA): TGTGCCAGCAGTGAAGCGGGGGGGAGGCCCCAGCATTTT. Its translation is CASSEAGGRPQHF.

The J gene is TRBJ2-2, the V gene TRBV2; 8 nucleotides line up with TRBD2. Germline trimming cut 6 bases from V and 6 bases from J; bases unmatched to any gene: 9. Germline V gene data show CDR1 as SNHLY and CDR2 as FYNNEI. The CDR3 length is 15 residues. In DNA form, the CDR3 reads TGTGCCAGCAGACTCAGGGCGGGGGGTGCCGGGGAGCTGTTTTTT. Its protein product is CASRLRAGGAGELFF. The entire variable domain, with the rest obtained from reference TRBV2 and TRBJ2-2, is as follows: EPEVTQTPSHQVTQMGQEVILRCVPISNHLYFYWYRQILGQKVEFLVSFYNNEISEKSEIFDDQFSVERPDGSNFTLKIRSTKLEDSAMYFCASRLRAGGAGELFFGEGSRLTVL.

Of note for this clonotype: A much more abundant neighbour one base away suggests this may be a read error. This chain connects TRBV10-2 to TRBJ2-5, with a tentative D call TRBD2 (6 bases). Trimming removed 10 bases at V and 1 base at J, with 10 bases between. This CDR3 is 12 amino acids long. The V gene's germline CDR1 is WSHSY and CDR2 SAAADI. The CDR3 loop reads CATGSGQETQYF. CDR3 nucleotide sequence: TGCGCCACCGGGAGCGGCCAAGAGACCCAGTACTTC.